This entry lists 16 T cell receptor beta chains sequenced from one sample in a study of blood T cell repertoires in COVID-19. Sequencing used immunoSEQ multiplex PCR; TCRdb keeps in-frame clones, though not all of them. The sample shows approximately 140,000 clones, 80% to 90% of them seen only once. What was sequenced was peripheral blood. Receptors originate from a man in his sixties with active or convalescent COVID-19.

The chain links TRBV6-5 to TRBJ1-1; possible D gene TRBD1, 5 bases. The germline V gene has CDR1 MNHEY and CDR2 SVGAGI. Trimming left V 8 bases short and J 0 bases short, with 10 bases between. CDR3 length equals 13 residues. Here the CDR3 reads CASPGTVNTEAFF. In nucleotides, the CDR3 is TGTGCCAGCCCCGGGACTGTGAACACTGAAGCTTTCTTT.

The chain employs TRBV5-5 and TRBJ2-3, with 7 bases fitting TRBD1. This CDR3 region has 14 residues. Germline trimming cut 2 bases from V and 4 bases from J; bases unmatched to any gene: 4. In germline, CDR1 is SGHKS, CDR2 YYEKEE (reference sequence). CDR3 DNA: TGTGCCAGCAGCTTATACAGGGGCGCAGATACGCAGTATTTT. It is translated as CASSLYRGADTQYF.

The chain links TRBV6-5 to TRBJ2-7; 10 positions match TRBD2. Germline values: CDR1 MNHEY, CDR2 SVGAGI. With 7 bases clipped from V and 3 bases from J, the junction kept 9 bases outside the gene matches. The CDR3 contains 15 residues. CDR3 residues: CASKVGLAEFYEQYF. The CDR3 bases are TGTGCCAGCAAGGTCGGACTAGCGGAGTTCTACGAGCAGTACTTC.

The V and J genes are TRBV10-1 and TRBJ1-6, with D perhaps TRBD1 (6 bases). The CDR3 sequence is 14 residues long. V dropped 3 bases and J dropped 6 bases, with 9 bases sitting between them. In germline, CDR1 is WNHNN, CDR2 SYGVQD (reference sequence). In DNA form, the CDR3 reads TGCGCCAGCAGTGAAGCCAGGGGTAATTCACCCCTCCACTTT. Translating it yields CASSEARGNSPLHF.

V gene TRBV4-1 combines with J gene TRBJ2-1; D uncertain. In germline, CDR1 is MGHRA, CDR2 YSYEKL. The CDR3 runs 16 residues. The V and J ends lost 0 bases and 0 bases respectively, with 9 bases between them. CDR3 sequence: CASSQEGDNSYNEQFF. The CDR3 DNA sequence: TGCGCCAGCAGCCAAGAGGGCGACAACTCCTACAATGAGCAGTTCTTC.

This sequence joins TRBV24-1 and TRBJ2-1, with 12 bases aligning to TRBD2. The V and J ends lost 4 bases and 4 bases, in that order; junction bases with no gene match: 4. Germline-derived CDR1 and CDR2 are KGHDR and SFDVKD. CDR3 length: 16 amino acids. For the CDR3, the DNA is TGTGCCACCAGTGACTCGACTAGCGGGAGATACAATGAGCAGTTCTTC. Translated: CATSDSTSGRYNEQFF.

This chain connects TRBV28 to TRBJ1-5, with 11 bases that match TRBD1. V gave up 5 bases and J gave up 5 bases; unmatched junction bases: 8. Germline values: CDR1 MDHEN, CDR2 SYDVKM. This CDR3 comprises 16 residues. CDR3 sequence reads: CASSVGGTGGHQPQHF. CDR3 bases: TGTGCCAGCAGTGTGGGGGGGACAGGGGGGCATCAGCCCCAGCATTTT.

This clone was seen just once. This chain uses TRBV7-2 with TRBJ2-5; 15 nucleotides match TRBD2. This CDR3 spans 17 amino acids. Germline V gene data show CDR1 as SGHTA and CDR2 as FQGNSA. J lost 5 bases, V lost 5 bases, and 9 bases had no gene match. The CDR3 spells CASSPAGLAGGRETQYF. The CDR3, as DNA: TGTGCCAGCAGCCCGGCCGGACTAGCGGGAGGGAGGGAGACCCAGTACTTC.

The J gene is TRBJ1-2, the V gene TRBV29-1, with unresolved D. Between the trimmed V and J ends, which lost 3 bases and 6 bases, there was a span of 14 bases. The CDR3 sequence is 13 residues long. CDR1 and CDR2 from the germline V gene are SQVTM and ANQGSEA. For the CDR3, the DNA is TGCAGCGTTGATCGGTCAGGCATGAATGGCTACACCTTC. It encodes CSVDRSGMNGYTF.

The V call is TRBV19, the J call TRBJ1-5; tentatively, D is TRBD1 (6 bases). Per germline, CDR1 LNHDA and CDR2 SQIVND (reference sequence). With 3 bases removed from V and 4 bases from J, the gap between germline ends came to 13 bases. CDR3 length: 15 residues. CDR3 bases: TGTGCCAGTAGTATGGGGGGGGGCGGTAATCAGCCCCAGCATTTT. This translates into CASSMGGGGNQPQHF.

The chain uses TRBV6-5 and TRBJ1-1, with D uncertain. CDR1 is MNHEY, CDR2 SVGAGI, per germline. This CDR3 has 13 amino acids. Trimming took 5 bases from V and 1 from J, leaving 8 bases between them. The CDR3 region is CASSITENTEAFF. In DNA form, the CDR3 reads TGTGCCAGCAGTATTACAGAGAACACTGAAGCTTTCTTT.

This clone was counted once. This chain joins TRBV28 and TRBJ2-3; 10 bases line up with TRBD1. CDR1 MDHEN and CDR2 SYDVKM come from the germline V gene. V trimming: 5 bases; J trimming: 3 bases; junction bases outside the gene matches: 5. The CDR3 sequence is 15 residues long. The CDR3 region is CASSPGQGWTDTQYF. The CDR3, as DNA: TGTGCCAGCAGTCCGGGACAGGGGTGGACAGATACGCAGTATTTT. The variable domain in full, with the rest retrieved from reference TRBV28 and TRBJ2-3, is DVKVTQSSRYLVKRTGEKVFLECVQDMDHENMFWYRQDPGLGLRLIYFSYDVKMKEKGDIPEGYSVSREKKERFSLILESASTNQTSMYLCASSPGQGWTDTQYFGPGTRLTVL.

This chain joins TRBV18 and TRBJ1-1; D possibly corresponds to TRBD1 (5 bases). The CDR3 totals 13 residues. The V end lost 6 bases, the J end lost 1 base, and 9 bases lay between the germline ends. The V gene's germline CDR1 is KGHSH and CDR2 LQKENI. CDR3 coding DNA: TGTGCCAGCTCCCGGGGGACGAACACTGAAGCTTTCTTT. This translates into CASSRGTNTEAFF.

This clone was found a few times. The CDR3 is CASGGHRPGELFF. In nucleotides, the CDR3 is TGCGCCAGCGGCGGCCACCGGCCCGGGGAGCTGTTTTTT. V is TRBV5-1 and J is TRBJ2-2; D remains ambiguous. Germline V gene data show CDR1 as SGHRS and CDR2 as YFSETQ. V shed 7 bases and J shed 6 bases, with 13 bases lying between them. This CDR3 has 13 residues.

The chain is built from TRBV3-1 (or the pseudogene TRBV3-2) and TRBJ2-5, with 13 bases aligning to TRBD2. This CDR3 has 16 residues. Germline V lookup: CDR1 LGHDT, CDR2 YNNKEL (reference sequence). With V trimmed by 4 bases and J by 1 base, 3 bases remained unmatched. The CDR3 bases are TGTGCCAGCAGCCTAGGACTAGCGGGAGCCCAAGAGACCCAGTACTTC. Translating gives CASSLGLAGAQETQYF.

The chain joins TRBV5-1 to TRBJ2-7; no clear D gene. V was clipped by 5 bases and J by 9 bases, with 18 bases between them. CDR1 is SGHRS, CDR2 YFSETQ, per germline. The CDR3 runs to 13 residues. The CDR3, as DNA: TGCGCCAGCAGTTTAGAATCACCCTTTGGGCAGTACTTC. Translation gives CASSLESPFGQYF.